One and the same sample provided the 22 T cell receptor beta chains below, sequenced in a study of Ad26.COV2.S vaccination and SARS-CoV-2 variants. The treatment denotes: around 19 received Ad26.COV2.S at low or high dose, single or two shots; 5 received placebo; per-sample allocation not given. The samples date from day 63 after the first vaccine or placebo injection. Profiling relied on immunoSEQ multiplex PCR, and the TCRdb table lists in-frame clones only, not all of them. The repertoire holds approximately 400,000 clones, with roughly four fifths as singletons. The specimen was peripheral blood, collected in a trial of Ad26.COV2.S vaccine versus placebo. These receptors were obtained from a person aged 18 to 59 who received the Ad26.COV2.S COVID-19 vaccine or a placebo.

The chain combines TRBV9 with TRBJ2-2, with 7 bases identical to TRBD2. This CDR3 region has 16 residues. V was pared by 2 bases and J by 4 bases, with 8 bases of the junction left unmatched. Germline V gene lookup returns CDR1 SGDLS and CDR2 YYNGEE. The DNA of the CDR3 is TGTGCCAGCAGCGTCGGTCGGGGAGGGCTCACCGGGGAGCTGTTTTTT. This gives the protein CASSVGRGGLTGELFF.

Points on this clone: The junction departs from germline at one end; a sequencing error may be responsible. The rearrangement uses TRBV6-1 and TRBJ2-1, with 9 bases fitting TRBD1. Germline lookup yields CDR1 MNHNS and CDR2 SASEGT. The CDR3 is 16 residues long. CDR3 residues: CASSKALTGGGYEQFF. The DNA of the CDR3 is TGTGCCAGCAGTAAAGCCCTGACAGGGGGAGGCTATGAGCAGTTCTTC.

This clone was counted a single time. The chain recombines TRBV19 with TRBJ1-1; D call uncertain. Germline CDR1 LNHDA, CDR2 SQIVND (reference sequence). This CDR3 comprises 13 residues. V dropped 5 bases and J dropped 1 base, with 8 bases sitting between them. CDR3 sequence: CASSPEPNTEAFF. CDR3 DNA: TGTGCCAGTAGTCCTGAACCGAACACTGAAGCTTTCTTT. The full variable domain, completed using reference TRBV19 and TRBJ1-1, is DGGITQSPKYLFRKEGQNVTLSCEQNLNHDAMYWYRQDPGQGLRLIYYSQIVNDFQKGDIAEGYSVSREKKESFPLTVTSAQKNPTAFYLCASSPEPNTEAFFGQGTRLTVV.

V and J are TRBV25-1 and TRBJ2-6; tentatively, D is TRBD2 (6 bases). Germline CDR1 is MGHDK and CDR2 is SYGVNS. This CDR3 has 17 amino acids. V was shortened by 6 bases and J by 3 bases, with 18 bases between the two germline ends. CDR3 sequence (DNA): TGTGCCAGCAGGTTCCGGGACTCCAAGGGTGGGGCCAACGTCCTGACTTTC. Protein: CASRFRDSKGGANVLTF.

Remarks on this clone: Other nucleotide sequences from this sample produce the same CDR3. The V and J genes are TRBV30 and TRBJ1-2; TRBD1 might be the D (6 bases). Germline values: CDR1 GTSNPN, CDR2 SVGIG (reference sequence). The V end was cut by 5 bases, the J end by 4 bases, with 14 bases between. This CDR3 region has 13 residues. CDR3 bases: TGTGCCTGGTCAGCAGGGGCGGGCTATGGCTACACCTTC. Protein product: CAWSAGAGYGYTF.

The V and J genes are TRBV2 and TRBJ1-1, with D unresolved. Germline CDR1 reads SNHLY; CDR2 reads FYNNEI. The ends were cut back, 8 bases at V and 6 bases at J, with 10 bases in the middle. This CDR3 spans 11 amino acids. The CDR3 coding sequence is TGTGCCAGCCTGCGATCCGCTGAAGCTTTCTTT. Translated: CASLRSAEAFF.

V gene TRBV7-9 combines with J gene TRBJ2-5, with D unclear. Trimming pared 3 bases from V and 3 bases from J, leaving 5 bases between. CDR3 length equals 12 residues. Germline-derived CDR1 and CDR2 are SEHNR and FQNEAQ (reference sequence). CDR3 in amino acids: CASSFLEETQYF. The DNA of the CDR3 is TGTGCCAGCAGCTTTCTTGAAGAGACCCAGTACTTC. Full variable domain (rest looked up from reference TRBV7-9 and TRBJ2-5): DTGVSQNPRHKITKRGQNVTFRCDPISEHNRLYWYRQTLGQGPEFLTYFQNEAQLEKSRLLSDRFSAERPKGSFSTLEIQRTEQGDSAMYLCASSFLEETQYFGPGTRLLVL.

The chain joins TRBV15 to TRBJ2-7; D is undetermined. Germline V gene data show CDR1 as LNHNV and CDR2 as YYDKDF (reference sequence). The CDR3 covers 13 residues. The germline V and J ends were trimmed by 8 bases and 1 base, with 12 bases remaining between them. Written as DNA, the CDR3 is TGTGCCACCCAAAATCTCCTATCCTACGAGCAGTACTTC. Its translation: CATQNLLSYEQYF.

The V gene is TRBV7-9, the J gene TRBJ1-4; D is perhaps TRBD1 (5 bases). CDR1 and CDR2 (germline): SEHNR, FQNEAQ (reference sequence). V was clipped by 6 bases and J by 3 bases, with 17 bases between them. The length of the CDR3 is 16 residues. CDR3 sequence reads: CASSPPGGRANEKLFF. CDR3 DNA sequence: TGTGCCAGCAGTCCTCCCGGGGGGAGGGCTAATGAAAAACTGTTTTTT.

The chain uses TRBV10-3 and TRBJ2-1, with 10 positions matching TRBD2. The junction had 10 bases not matched to a gene; V was cut back by 4 bases and J by 4 bases. Germline CDR1 is ENHRY and CDR2 is SYGVKD. CDR3 length: 17 amino acids. The CDR3 DNA sequence: TGTGCCATCAGTGGGGCCCGGACTAGCGGATCGTACAATGAGCAGTTCTTC. This codes for CAISGARTSGSYNEQFF.

The genes are TRBV13 and TRBJ1-4, with D maybe TRBD1 (6 bases). CDR1 PRHDT and CDR2 FYEKMQ come from the germline V gene (reference sequence). The CDR3 consists of 16 residues. The V and J ends lost 2 bases and 8 bases respectively, with 18 bases between them. This CDR3 is CASSLFGVTGHEKLFF. DNA of the CDR3: TGTGCCAGCAGCTTATTCGGGGTCACAGGGCACGAAAAACTGTTTTTT.

J is TRBJ2-2 and V is TRBV27; unclear D gene. This CDR3 comprises 14 residues. The V gene's germline CDR1 is MNHEY and CDR2 SMNVEV (reference sequence). The ends were cut back, 5 bases at V and 7 bases at J, with 14 bases in the middle. CDR3 DNA: TGTGCCAGCAGTGACGCCCTACCCCGCGGGGAGCTGTTTTTT. This codes for CASSDALPRGELFF.

J is TRBJ1-5 and V is TRBV2; D possibly corresponds to TRBD1 (5 bases). This CDR3 spans 13 amino acids. Germline CDR1 and CDR2: SNHLY and FYNNEI. V dropped 9 bases and J dropped 10 bases, with 19 bases sitting between them. The CDR3 is CASTGTDKGPQHF. In nucleotides, the CDR3 is TGTGCCAGTACCGGGACCGATAAGGGACCCCAGCATTTT. Variable domain in full (rest from reference TRBV2 and TRBJ1-5): EPEVTQTPSHQVTQMGQEVILRCVPISNHLYFYWYRQILGQKVEFLVSFYNNEISEKSEIFDDQFSVERPDGSNFTLKIRSTKLEDSAMYFCASTGTDKGPQHFGDGTRLSIL.

The chain employs TRBV5-1 and TRBJ1-2; D may be TRBD1 (6 bases). The length of the CDR3 is 15 residues. CDR1 SGHRS and CDR2 YFSETQ come from the germline V gene. With 0 bases removed from V and 3 bases from J, the gap between germline ends came to 12 bases. CDR3: CASSLVPGADYGYTF. The CDR3 DNA reads as TGCGCCAGCAGCTTGGTACCAGGGGCTGACTATGGCTACACCTTC.

V usage is TRBV6-5 and J usage is TRBJ1-1, with D tentatively TRBD1 (5 bases). Germline CDR1 and CDR2: MNHEY and SVGAGI. The V gene lost 4 bases and the J gene lost 3 bases, with 12 bases spanning the gap. The CDR3 has 14 residues. This CDR3 reads CASSSPRVHTEAFF. CDR3 sequence (DNA): TGTGCCAGCAGTTCCCCCAGGGTGCACACTGAAGCTTTCTTT.

The chain has TRBV19 and TRBJ1-5, with 8 positions matching TRBD1. CDR1 and CDR2 (germline): LNHDA, SQIVND (reference sequence). Trimming removed 9 bases from V and 1 base from J; junction bases left unmatched: 5. This CDR3 spans 14 amino acids. The CDR3 loop is CASRTGRSNQPQHF. CDR3 coding DNA: TGTGCCAGCAGGACAGGGAGAAGCAATCAGCCCCAGCATTTT.

The rearrangement uses TRBV4-1 and TRBJ2-7, with D maybe TRBD2 (6 bases). V lost 4 bases and J lost 7, with 20 bases in between. The CDR3 runs to 15 residues. The germline CDR1 and CDR2 sequences are MGHRA and YSYEKL. The DNA for the CDR3 is TGCGCCAGCAGCCTTTATAGCGCTCCGGCGGGGGAGCAGTACTTC. Protein product: CASSLYSAPAGEQYF.

V and J are TRBV9 and TRBJ1-2; D gene ambiguous. Germline CDR1 is SGDLS and CDR2 is YYNGEE. The CDR3 has 14 residues. The V end lost 4 bases, the J end lost 4 bases, and 14 bases lay between the germline ends. DNA of the CDR3: TGTGCCAGCAGCTCCCCCGCGGGTGCCTATGGCTACACCTTC. Protein product: CASSSPAGAYGYTF.

This chain connects TRBV6-5 to TRBJ2-3; 7 bases align to TRBD2. V gave up 7 bases and J gave up 4 bases; unmatched junction bases: 5. CDR1 MNHEY and CDR2 SVGAGI come from the germline V gene. The CDR3 is 13 residues long. The CDR3 sequence: CASKRGAADTQYF. DNA of the CDR3: TGTGCCAGCAAGCGGGGCGCGGCAGATACGCAGTATTTT.

V and J are TRBV12-3 or TRBV12-4 and TRBJ2-5, with 8 bases that match TRBD1. The length of the CDR3 is 13 residues. The V gene end was trimmed by 5 bases and the J gene end by 5 bases; junction bases not matched to a gene: 4. The CDR3 protein is CASSPRGLETQYF. CDR3 DNA sequence: TGTGCCAGCAGTCCCAGGGGGCTGGAGACCCAGTACTTC.

This rearrangement joins TRBV5-1 to TRBJ2-2; 7 nucleotides match TRBD2. CDR1 is SGHRS and CDR2 is YFSETQ in the germline V gene. Trimming cost V 3 bases and J 3 bases; bases outside gene matches: 8. This CDR3 has 16 residues. In nucleotides, the CDR3 is TGCGCCAGCAGCTACTCCGGGACTACCTACACCGGGGAGCTGTTTTTT. This encodes CASSYSGTTYTGELFF. Supplemented by reference TRBV5-1 and TRBJ2-2, the full variable domain reads KAGVTQTPRYLIKTRGQQVTLSCSPISGHRSVSWYQQTPGQGLQFLFEYFSETQRNKGNFPGRFSGRQFSNSRSEMNVSTLELGDSALYLCASSYSGTTYTGELFFGEGSRLTVL.

The rearrangement joins TRBV19 to TRBJ1-2; D not resolved. There are 13 residues in the CDR3. CDR1 is LNHDA and CDR2 is SQIVND in the germline V gene (reference sequence). Trimming left V 5 bases short and J 7 bases short, with 14 bases between. The CDR3 sequence is CASSADHRGGYTF. The CDR3 DNA follows: TGTGCCAGTAGTGCCGACCACCGAGGTGGCTACACCTTC.